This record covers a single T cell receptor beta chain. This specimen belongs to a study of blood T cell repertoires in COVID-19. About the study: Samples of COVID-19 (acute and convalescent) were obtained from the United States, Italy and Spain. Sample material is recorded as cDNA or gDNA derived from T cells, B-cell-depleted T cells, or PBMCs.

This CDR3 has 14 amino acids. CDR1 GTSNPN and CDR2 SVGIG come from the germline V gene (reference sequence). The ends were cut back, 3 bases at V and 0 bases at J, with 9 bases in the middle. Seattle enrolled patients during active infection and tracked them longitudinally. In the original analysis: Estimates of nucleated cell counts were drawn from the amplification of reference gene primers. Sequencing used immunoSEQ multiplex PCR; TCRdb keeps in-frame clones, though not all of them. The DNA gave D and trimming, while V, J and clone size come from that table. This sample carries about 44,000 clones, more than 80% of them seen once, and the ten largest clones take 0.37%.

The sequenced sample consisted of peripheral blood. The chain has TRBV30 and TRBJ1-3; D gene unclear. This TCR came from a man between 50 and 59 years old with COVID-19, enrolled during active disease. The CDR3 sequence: CAWSVDSSGNTIYF. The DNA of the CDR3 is TGTGCCTGGAGCGTAGACTCCTCTGGAAACACCATATATTTT.